This record looks at one T cell receptor (beta chain) sequence and its context. What it binds is unknown. The data were taken from a study of CD8+CD57+ T cells in acquired aplastic anemia. Study overall: The average for DNA from sorted CD4+ and CD8+ cells was 3 to 3.5 ug.

The template used for profiling TCR beta VDJ and CDR3 was genomic DNA. MiXCR, applied by TCRdb to the reads, yields one record per CDR3 protein. Of approximately 99,000 distinct CDR3 sequences listed, around 53% are singletons. Study-wide points: Patients had roughly 31 CD8+ CDR3 sequences in common with controls (the shared set).

This CDR3 spans 14 amino acids. Per the germline V gene, CDR1 is LNHDA and CDR2 is SQIVND (reference sequence). V lost 5 bases and J lost 6, with 14 bases in between. V and J are TRBV19 and TRBJ1-5; TRBD1 is a possible D gene (6 bases). The sequenced material came from sorted CD4+, CD8+, or CD8+CD57+ T cells (not recorded which) from PBMCs. The source is a human donor in good health, serving as a control. The CDR3 here is CASSFETGRQPQHF. CDR3 DNA: TGTGCCAGTAGTTTCGAGACAGGACGTCAGCCCCAGCATTTT.